This T cell receptor beta chain was identified in a study of response to subunit inactivated influenza vaccine. This clonotype was observed many times. V lost 3 bases, J lost 4 bases, and 1 base lay in between. Germline V gene sequence: CDR1 DFQATT, CDR2 SNEGSKA (reference sequence). The CDR3 consists of 11 residues. TCRdb fed the RT-PCR reads into MiXCR, producing one record per CDR3 protein. The sample includes roughly 540,000 distinct CDR3 sequences, approximately 22% of them seen just once. The same sample was also used in a study of T cells expressing NK-cell markers. That publication notes: The cDNA for TCR beta came from 5'RACE template switching with UMIs. Several donors' CD3+CD56-NKG2C+ cells were dominated by the same clonotypes.

Sample: CD4+ T cells sorted from PBMCs, taken 12 days after vaccination. The genes are TRBV20-1 and TRBJ2-6; D ambiguous. The source is a man between 50 and 59 years old who received an inactivated influenza vaccine. CDR3 coding DNA: TGCAGTGCTAGCGGGGCCAACGTCCTGACTTTC. Its translation: CSASGANVLTF.